This T cell receptor (beta chain) was identified during a study of sequential checkpoint blockade in melanoma. On the study more broadly: Randomization was 1:1 between first-line nivolumab→ipilimumab and ipilimumab→nivolumab. Maintenance nivolumab came after either treatment sequence.

Using immunoSEQ multiplex PCR, the repertoire was profiled, and TCRdb retains in-frame clones only, with some absent. Here the sample spans 15,000 to 20,000 clones, roughly 72% being singletons. The length of the CDR3 is 15 residues. The J segment lost 0 bases and the V segment lost 5 bases, leaving 7 bases of the junction unmatched. The germline V gene encodes CDR1 MGHRA and CDR2 YSYEKL. The treatment was: randomized to nivolumab then ipilimumab (arm A) or the reverse (arm B). DNA-damaging chemotherapy had not been given to any patient beforehand. Live CD3+CD8+ CD19− CD56− cells were sorted from PBMCs.

This sequence originates from a human donor with melanoma. The specimen comprised CD8+ T cells sorted from blood (inferred from file names), sampled from a patient given nivolumab and ipilimumab in sequence. This chain connects TRBV4-1 to TRBJ2-7, with 7 bases aligning to TRBD1. The CDR3 spells CASSDQAGGSYEQYF. DNA of the CDR3: TGCGCCAGCAGCGACCAGGCAGGGGGCTCCTACGAGCAGTACTTC.